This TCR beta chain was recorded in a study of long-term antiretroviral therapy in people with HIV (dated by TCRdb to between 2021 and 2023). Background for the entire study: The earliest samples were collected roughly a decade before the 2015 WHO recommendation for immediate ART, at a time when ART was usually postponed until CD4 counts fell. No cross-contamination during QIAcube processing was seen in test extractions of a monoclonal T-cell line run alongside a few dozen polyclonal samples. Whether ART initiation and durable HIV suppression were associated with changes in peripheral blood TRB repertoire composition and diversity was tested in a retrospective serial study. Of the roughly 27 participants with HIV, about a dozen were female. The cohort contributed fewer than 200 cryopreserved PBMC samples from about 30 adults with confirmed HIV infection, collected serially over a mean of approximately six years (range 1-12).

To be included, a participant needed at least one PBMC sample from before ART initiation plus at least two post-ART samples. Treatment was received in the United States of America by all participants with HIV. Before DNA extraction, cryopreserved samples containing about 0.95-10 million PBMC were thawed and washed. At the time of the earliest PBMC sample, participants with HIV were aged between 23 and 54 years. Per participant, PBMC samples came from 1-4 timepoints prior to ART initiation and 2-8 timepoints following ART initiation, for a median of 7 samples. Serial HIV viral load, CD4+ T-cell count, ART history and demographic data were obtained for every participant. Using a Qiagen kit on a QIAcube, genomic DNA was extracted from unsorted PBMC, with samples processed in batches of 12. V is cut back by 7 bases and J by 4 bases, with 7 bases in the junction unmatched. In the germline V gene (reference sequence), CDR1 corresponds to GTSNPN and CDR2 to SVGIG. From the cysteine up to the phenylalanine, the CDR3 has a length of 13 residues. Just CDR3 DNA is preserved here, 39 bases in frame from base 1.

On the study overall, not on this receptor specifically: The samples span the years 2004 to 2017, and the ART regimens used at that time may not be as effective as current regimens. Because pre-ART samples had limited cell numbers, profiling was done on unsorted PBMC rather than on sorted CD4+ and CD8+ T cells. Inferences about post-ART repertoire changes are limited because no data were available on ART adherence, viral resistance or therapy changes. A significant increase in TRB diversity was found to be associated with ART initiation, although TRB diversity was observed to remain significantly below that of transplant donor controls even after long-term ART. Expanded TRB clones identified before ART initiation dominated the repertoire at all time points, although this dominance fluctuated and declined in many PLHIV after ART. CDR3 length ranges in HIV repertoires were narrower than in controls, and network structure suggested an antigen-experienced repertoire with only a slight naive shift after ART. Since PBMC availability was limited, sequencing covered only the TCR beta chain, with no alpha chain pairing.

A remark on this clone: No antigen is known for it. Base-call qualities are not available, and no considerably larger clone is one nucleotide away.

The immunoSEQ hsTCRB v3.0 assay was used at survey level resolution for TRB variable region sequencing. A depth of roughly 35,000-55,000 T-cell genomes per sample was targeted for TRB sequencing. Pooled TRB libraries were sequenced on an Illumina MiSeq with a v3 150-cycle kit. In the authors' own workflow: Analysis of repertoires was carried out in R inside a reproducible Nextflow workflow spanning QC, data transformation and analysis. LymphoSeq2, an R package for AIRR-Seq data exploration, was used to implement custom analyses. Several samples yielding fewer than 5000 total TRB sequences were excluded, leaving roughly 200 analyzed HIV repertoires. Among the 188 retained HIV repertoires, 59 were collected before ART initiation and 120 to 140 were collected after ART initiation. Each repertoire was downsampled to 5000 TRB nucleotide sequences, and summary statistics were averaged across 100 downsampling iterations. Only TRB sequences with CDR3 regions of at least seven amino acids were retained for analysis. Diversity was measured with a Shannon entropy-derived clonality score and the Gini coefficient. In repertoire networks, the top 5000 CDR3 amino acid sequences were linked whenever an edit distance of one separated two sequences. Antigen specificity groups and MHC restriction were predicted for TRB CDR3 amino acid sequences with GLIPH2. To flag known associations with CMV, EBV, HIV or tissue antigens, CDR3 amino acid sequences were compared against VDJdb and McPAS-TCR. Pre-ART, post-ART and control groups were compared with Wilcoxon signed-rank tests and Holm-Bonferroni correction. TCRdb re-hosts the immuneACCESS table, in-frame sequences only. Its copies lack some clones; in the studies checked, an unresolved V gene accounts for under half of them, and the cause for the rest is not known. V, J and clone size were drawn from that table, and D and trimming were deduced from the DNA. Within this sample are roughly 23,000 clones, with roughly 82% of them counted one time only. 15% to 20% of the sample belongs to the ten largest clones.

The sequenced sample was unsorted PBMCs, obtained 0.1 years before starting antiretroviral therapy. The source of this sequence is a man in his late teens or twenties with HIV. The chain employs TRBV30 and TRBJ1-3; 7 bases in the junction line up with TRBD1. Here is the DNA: TGTGCCTTCACCAGGGGGATCGGAAACACCATATATTTT. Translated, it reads CAFTRGIGNTIYF.